Listed here is a single T cell receptor beta chain. As yet, its antigen is unknown. Primers for the PCR totalled 60 Vbeta and 13 Jbeta. Assay: immunoSEQ multiplex PCR; the TCRdb copy retains only in-frame clones and omits some. The sample holds about 180,000 clones, over 70% seen once. This sample is drawn from a study of cytomegalovirus exposure and HLA in healthy donors. Each donor's status was that of a healthy bone marrow donor. V lost 6 bases, J lost 1 base, and 16 bases lay in between. The CDR3 sequence is 17 residues long. Germline-derived CDR1 and CDR2 are MDHEN and SYDVKM. Broader study findings: A list of approximately 160 TCR beta chains associated with cytomegalovirus was given.

This rearrangement joins TRBV28 to TRBJ2-6; the D gene is possibly TRBD1 (6 bases). This sequence originates from a male donor in good health and CMV-seronegative. The sequenced sample consisted of PBMCs. CDR3 DNA: TGTGCCAGCAGCTCCGGGACACTAAGATCTGGGGCCAACGTCCTGACTTTC. Translating gives CASSSGTLRSGANVLTF.